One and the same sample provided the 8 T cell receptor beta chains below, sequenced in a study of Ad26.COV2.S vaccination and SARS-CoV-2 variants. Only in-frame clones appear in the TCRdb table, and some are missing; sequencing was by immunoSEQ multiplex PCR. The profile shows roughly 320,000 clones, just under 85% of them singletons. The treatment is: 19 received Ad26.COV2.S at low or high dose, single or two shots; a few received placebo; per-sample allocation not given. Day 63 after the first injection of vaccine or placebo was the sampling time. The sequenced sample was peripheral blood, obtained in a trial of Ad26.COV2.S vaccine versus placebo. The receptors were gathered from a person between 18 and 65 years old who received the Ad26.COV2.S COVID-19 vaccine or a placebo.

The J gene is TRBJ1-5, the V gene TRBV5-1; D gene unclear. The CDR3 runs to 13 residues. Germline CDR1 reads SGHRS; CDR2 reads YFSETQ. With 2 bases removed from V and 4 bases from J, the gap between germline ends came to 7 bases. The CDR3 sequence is CASSLDTNQPQHF. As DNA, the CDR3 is TGCGCCAGCAGCTTAGATACAAATCAGCCCCAGCATTTT.

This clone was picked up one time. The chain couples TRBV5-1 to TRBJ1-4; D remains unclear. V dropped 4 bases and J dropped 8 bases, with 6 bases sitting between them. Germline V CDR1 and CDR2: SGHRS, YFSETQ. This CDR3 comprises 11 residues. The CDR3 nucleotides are TGCGCCAGCAGCGTAGGAGAAAAACTGTTTTTT. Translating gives CASSVGEKLFF.

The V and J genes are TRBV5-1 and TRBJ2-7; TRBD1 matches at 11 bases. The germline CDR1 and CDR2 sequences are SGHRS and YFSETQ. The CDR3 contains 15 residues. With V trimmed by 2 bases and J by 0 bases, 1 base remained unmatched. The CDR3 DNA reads TGCGCCAGCAGCTTCGGGACAGGGGGCTCCTACGAGCAGTACTTC. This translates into CASSFGTGGSYEQYF. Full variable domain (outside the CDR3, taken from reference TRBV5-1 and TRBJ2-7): KAGVTQTPRYLIKTRGQQVTLSCSPISGHRSVSWYQQTPGQGLQFLFEYFSETQRNKGNFPGRFSGRQFSNSRSEMNVSTLELGDSALYLCASSFGTGGSYEQYFGPGTRLTVT.

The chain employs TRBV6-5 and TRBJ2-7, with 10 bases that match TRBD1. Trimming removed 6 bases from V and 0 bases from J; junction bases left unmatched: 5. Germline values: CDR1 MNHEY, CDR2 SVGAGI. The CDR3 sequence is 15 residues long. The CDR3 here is CASRPGQGVSYEQYF. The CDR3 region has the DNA TGTGCCAGCAGACCCGGACAGGGGGTCTCCTACGAGCAGTACTTC.

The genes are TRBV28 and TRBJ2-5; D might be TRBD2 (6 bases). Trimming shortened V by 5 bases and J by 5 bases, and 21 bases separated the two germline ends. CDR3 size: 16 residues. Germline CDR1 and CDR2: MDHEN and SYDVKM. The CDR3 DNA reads TGTGCCAGCAGTAGGACGGGACTCCGGCACGGGGAGACCCAGTACTTC. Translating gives CASSRTGLRHGETQYF.

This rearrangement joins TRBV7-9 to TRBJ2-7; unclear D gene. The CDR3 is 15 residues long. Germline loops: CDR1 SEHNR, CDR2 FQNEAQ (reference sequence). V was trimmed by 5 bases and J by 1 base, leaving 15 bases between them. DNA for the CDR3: TGTGCCAGCAGCGTTAACGGCCTGGATTCCTACGAGCAGTACTTC. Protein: CASSVNGLDSYEQYF.

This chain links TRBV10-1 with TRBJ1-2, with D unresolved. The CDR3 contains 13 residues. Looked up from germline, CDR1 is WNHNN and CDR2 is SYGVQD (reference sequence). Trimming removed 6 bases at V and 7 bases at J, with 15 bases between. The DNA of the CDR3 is TGCGCCAGCAGAAGCGACAAATGGGGTGGCTACACCTTC. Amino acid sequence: CASRSDKWGGYTF.

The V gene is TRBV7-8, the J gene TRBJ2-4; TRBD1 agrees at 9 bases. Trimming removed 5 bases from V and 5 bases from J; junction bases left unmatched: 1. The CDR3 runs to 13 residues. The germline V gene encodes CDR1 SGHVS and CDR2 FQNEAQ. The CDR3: CASSRDRENIQYF. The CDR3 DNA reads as TGTGCCAGCAGCCGGGACAGGGAAAACATTCAGTACTTC.